Listed below are T cell receptor beta chains from one sample, sequenced in a study of blood T cells in healthy people across ages. Using its own MiXCR run on the 5' RACE reads, TCRdb lists one record per CDR3 protein. This table holds fewer than 900,000 distinct CDR3 sequences, roughly 34% found once. Input material: blood. The receptor source for this set is a man younger than 30 in good health. Both conserved end residues are part of each CDR3. Fields, in order: clone size, V gene, J gene, D gene, CDR3 DNA, CDR3 protein. The D gene is left open where the match is weak. A clone size is listed for some rows: how often the clone was seen (once, few, many), or a class if it is expanded.

NA	TRBV6-6	TRBJ2-4	TRBD1	TGTGCCAGCAGTCGCGACAGGGTATCTGCCAAAAACATTCAGTACTTC	CASSRDRVSAKNIQYF
NA	TRBV6-6	TRBJ2-7	TRBD1	TGTGCCAGCACCTATATGTGGACAGGTGGCTACGAGCAGTACTTC	CASTYMWTGGYEQYF
NA	TRBV2	TRBJ1-2	NA	TGTGCCAGCAATGGTCAGGACTATGGCTACACCTTC	CASNGQDYGYTF
NA	TRBV12-3/TRBV12-4	TRBJ2-2	TRBD2	TGTGCCAGCAGTTTTTTGATAGCGGGGGACCTAGCGAACACCGGGGAGCTGTTTTTT	CASSFLIAGDLANTGELFF
few	TRBV27	TRBJ2-5	TRBD2	TGTGCCAGCAGTTTATATAGCGGGGAAAGACAAGAGACCCAGTACTTC	CASSLYSGERQETQYF
NA	TRBV4-3	TRBJ2-1	TRBD1	TGCGCCAGCAGCCATGACAGGGAGTCCTACAATGAGCAGTTCTTC	CASSHDRESYNEQFF
few	TRBV20-1	TRBJ2-4	TRBD2	TGCAGTGCTAGCGGACTAGCGGGGGGACCGGCCAAAAACATTCAGTACTTC	CSASGLAGGPAKNIQYF
many	TRBV5-5	TRBJ1-2	NA	TGTGCCAGCAGCACAGGAGATTATGGCTACACCTTC	CASSTGDYGYTF
many	TRBV7-8	TRBJ1-5	NA	TGTGCCAGCAGCTTAGCGATAAACCGGCCCCAGCATTTT	CASSLAINRPQHF
few	TRBV7-9	TRBJ2-3	TRBD2	TGTGCCAGCAGCTTAGGAGCGGGGGGGCATCCAGATACGCAGTATTTT	CASSLGAGGHPDTQYF
few	TRBV6-5	TRBJ1-5	NA	TGTGCCAGCAGTTACTCGACGCCGGGCAATCAGCCCCAGCATTTT	CASSYSTPGNQPQHF
NA	TRBV6-5	TRBJ1-1	TRBD1	TGTGCCAGCAGTACGGACAGGGAGGACACTGAAGCTTTCTTT	CASSTDREDTEAFF
many	TRBV5-1	TRBJ2-5	NA	TGCGCCAGCAGCTCAGGAATCCAAGAGACCCAGTACTTC	CASSSGIQETQYF
many	TRBV12-3/TRBV12-4	TRBJ2-3	NA	TGTGCCAGCAGTTTAGCAAGACAGCGCAGCACAGATACGCAGTATTTT	CASSLARQRSTDTQYF
NA	TRBV18	TRBJ1-1	NA	TGTGCCAGCTCACCAGGGGGAAGACCGAACACTGAAGCTTTCTTT	CASSPGGRPNTEAFF
NA	TRBV13	TRBJ2-7	NA	TGTGCCAGCAGCCCCGGGCAGGGGACCATCTACGAGCAGTACTTC	CASSPGQGTIYEQYF
NA	TRBV29-1	TRBJ1-4	NA	TGCAGTTTTAGGGGGGACTCAGAAAAACTGTTTTTT	CSFRGDSEKLFF
NA	TRBV12-3/TRBV12-4	TRBJ1-2	NA	TGTGCCAGCAGGATGCCAGGTGATGGCTACACCTTC	CASRMPGDGYTF
NA	TRBV20-1	TRBJ2-7	NA	TGCAGTGCTAGAGGGGAGACTGGATACGAGCAGTACTTC	CSARGETGYEQYF
NA	TRBV20-1	TRBJ1-1	TRBD1	TGCAGTGCTACTAGGGGGCGCGGGGACACTGAAGCTTTCTTT	CSATRGRGDTEAFF
many	TRBV5-1	TRBJ2-7	TRBD1	TGCGCCAGCAGCAGCGGCCGGGACAGGATTTCCTACGAGCAGTACTTC	CASSSGRDRISYEQYF
few	TRBV12-3/TRBV12-4	TRBJ2-5	NA	TGTGCCAGCAGTCGAATCCCCGGGCAAACGGGGGACCAGTACTTC	CASSRIPGQTGDQYF
few	TRBV29-1	TRBJ1-1	TRBD1	TGCAGCGGAGGGACAGGGGTCGGTACTGAAGCTTTCTTT	CSGGTGVGTEAFF
NA	TRBV4-2	TRBJ2-7	TRBD2	TGTGCCAGCAGCCAAGATTTGGCGGGGGGGTCTTCCTACGAGCAGTACTTC	CASSQDLAGGSSYEQYF
few	TRBV29-1	TRBJ2-3	NA	TGCAGCGTCGCCAGTCTTTATTTCTCAGATACGCAGTATTTT	CSVASLYFSDTQYF
NA	TRBV12-3/TRBV12-4	TRBJ1-4	NA	TGTGCCAGCAGCCCAGGGTCGGCGAATGAAAAACTGTTTTTT	CASSPGSANEKLFF
NA	TRBV20-1	TRBJ1-1	NA	TGCAGTGCAATAACCAGTGGGCGGGCTGAAGCTTTCTTT	CSAITSGRAEAFF
NA	TRBV12-5	TRBJ2-1	TRBD2	TGTGCTAGTGGTTTGGTCACGAGGACTAGCGGGGGGGACAATGAGCAGTTCTTC	CASGLVTRTSGGDNEQFF
many	TRBV5-1	TRBJ2-1	NA	TGCGCCAGCAGCTTGGCCGGCTATCGCGCTGAGCAGTTCTTC	CASSLAGYRAEQFF
NA	TRBV5-5	TRBJ1-5	TRBD1	TGTGCCAGCAGCCTTTCGGGACAGCCAAATCTGCCCCAGCATTTT	CASSLSGQPNLPQHF
many	TRBV15	TRBJ1-2	NA	TGTGCCACCAGCAGAGAAACCCATCGTTATGGCTACACCTTC	CATSRETHRYGYTF
NA	TRBV29-1	TRBJ1-1	NA	TGCAGCGTGTACGGCACTGAAGCTTTCTTT	CSVYGTEAFF
NA	TRBV5-1	TRBJ1-1	TRBD1	TGCGCCAGCAGCTTGGCTGGGACAGAGAACACTGAAGCTTTCTTT	CASSLAGTENTEAFF
few	TRBV7-2	TRBJ2-1	TRBD1	TGTGCCAGCAGCCCTCGGGACAGAACCTACAATGAGCAGTTCTTC	CASSPRDRTYNEQFF
few	TRBV7-2	TRBJ2-7	TRBD1	TGTGCCAGCAGCTTAGGGGACAGGGTAAGCGAGCAGTACTTC	CASSLGDRVSEQYF
NA	TRBV20-1	TRBJ2-1	NA	TGCAGTGCCCCGCTAGGCGGCACCTACAATGAGCAGTTCTTC	CSAPLGGTYNEQFF
NA	TRBV20-1	TRBJ1-4	NA	TGCAGTGCTAGGGAGGGGAATGGTCGGGAAAAACTGTTTTTT	CSAREGNGREKLFF
many	TRBV3-1	TRBJ2-1	NA	TGTGCCAGCAGCCAAAATCCTAGGGACCCCGAGCAGTTCTTC	CASSQNPRDPEQFF
NA	TRBV9	TRBJ2-1	TRBD1	TGTGCCAGCAGCGCCTTTGGGACAGGGACGAGTAAGGATGAGCAGTTCTTC	CASSAFGTGTSKDEQFF
few	TRBV7-3	TRBJ2-3	TRBD2	TGTGCCAGCAGCACTCTAGCGGGAACAGATACGCAGTATTTT	CASSTLAGTDTQYF
many	TRBV7-7	TRBJ1-1	NA	TGCGCCAGCAGCTTGGACACGAACACTGAAGCTTTCTTT	CASSLDTNTEAFF
many	TRBV29-1	TRBJ1-2	TRBD1	TGCAGCGCACCGGGACAGCAAAACTATGGCTACACCTTC	CSAPGQQNYGYTF
NA	TRBV6-1	TRBJ2-7	NA	TGTGCCAGCAGTGAAGCAGGTGACTACGAGCAGTACTTC	CASSEAGDYEQYF
few	TRBV7-9	TRBJ2-5	NA	TGTGCCAGCAGCTTCCGTCGGGGGCGCCAAGAGACCCAGTACTTC	CASSFRRGRQETQYF